This passage covers 16 T cell receptor beta chains from one sample sequenced in a study of blood T cell repertoires in COVID-19. TCRdb's copy holds only in-frame clones and misses some; the assay was immunoSEQ multiplex PCR. This table holds 120,000 to 150,000 clones, 80% found once. Input material: peripheral blood. The receptors derive from a woman in her forties or fifties with acute or convalescent COVID-19.

The chain has TRBV18 and TRBJ1-4; D is unresolved. The germline CDR1 and CDR2 sequences are KGHSH and LQKENI. V lost 3 bases and J 5 bases, leaving 19 bases between the germline ends. The CDR3 length is 17 residues. As DNA, the CDR3 is TGTGCCAGCTCACCTCGAGCCCACCAGGAGGGAAATGAAAAACTGTTTTTT. Encoded protein: CASSPRAHQEGNEKLFF.

J is TRBJ1-4 and V is TRBV6-1; the match to TRBD1 covers 9 bases. With V trimmed by 3 bases and J by 7 bases, 6 bases remained unmatched. CDR3 length equals 15 residues. Germline assignment: CDR1 MNHNS and CDR2 SASEGT. CDR3 sequence: CASSEQTGGGEKLFF. DNA of the CDR3: TGTGCCAGCAGTGAGCAGACAGGGGGGGGTGAAAAACTGTTTTTT.

V usage is TRBV3-1 (or the pseudogene TRBV3-2) and J usage is TRBJ1-1, with D tentatively TRBD1 (6 bases). The CDR3 runs 15 residues. Germline assignment: CDR1 LGHDT and CDR2 YNNKEL (reference sequence). Trimming shortened V by 6 bases and J by 1 base, and 15 bases separated the two germline ends. DNA of the CDR3: TGTGCCAGCAGAGATGGGGGGGCCAGGAACACTGAAGCTTTCTTT. It specifies CASRDGGARNTEAFF.

The chain links TRBV7-9 to TRBJ2-1, with TRBD1 identical over 8 bases. The V segment lost 5 bases and the J segment 8 bases; nucleotides outside the gene matches: 11. The CDR3 is made up of 15 amino acids. In germline, CDR1 is SEHNR, CDR2 FQNEAQ (reference sequence). This chain's CDR3 is CASSVNGQGRYEQFF. The CDR3 bases are TGTGCCAGCAGCGTTAACGGACAGGGCCGATATGAGCAGTTCTTC.

The chain carries TRBV27 and TRBJ2-7; 8 bases agree with TRBD1. Trimming took 2 bases from V and 7 from J; bases not matched to a gene: 7. In germline, CDR1 is MNHEY, CDR2 SMNVEV (reference sequence). There are 14 residues in the CDR3. The chain's CDR3 is CASSLRQGALEQYF. The CDR3 DNA reads TGTGCCAGCAGTTTAAGGCAGGGGGCGCTTGAGCAGTACTTC.

The chain has TRBV13 and TRBJ2-1; TRBD2 agrees at 9 bases. With 5 bases clipped from V and 10 bases from J, the junction kept 9 bases outside the gene matches. CDR1 is PRHDT, CDR2 FYEKMQ, per germline (reference sequence). This CDR3 is built from 14 residues. This CDR3 reads CASSRSGGPREQFF. The CDR3 DNA sequence: TGTGCCAGCAGCCGAAGCGGGGGGCCTAGGGAGCAGTTCTTC.

About this clone: A much more abundant neighbour one base away suggests this may be a read error. The rearrangement uses TRBV5-1 and TRBJ1-2, with D perhaps matching TRBD1 (5 bases). Germline V gene data show CDR1 as SGHRS and CDR2 as YFSETQ. This CDR3 is built from 12 residues. The CDR3 protein is CVSRRDSYGYTF. The DNA for the CDR3 is TGCGTCAGCAGACGGGACTCCTATGGCTACACCTTC.

The genes are TRBV5-1 and TRBJ2-7, with 8 nucleotides matching TRBD2. This CDR3 region has 15 residues. Germline CDR1 and CDR2: SGHRS and YFSETQ. J was trimmed by 2 bases and V by 4 bases; bases with no gene match: 8. CDR3: CASSPIAGGTYEQYF. The CDR3 DNA reads as TGCGCCAGCAGCCCAATCGCGGGGGGTACCTACGAGCAGTACTTC.

This chain joins TRBV6-2 or TRBV6-3 and TRBJ2-5; 9 bases are shared with TRBD1. The length of the CDR3 is 13 residues. Looked up from germline, CDR1 is MNHEY and CDR2 is SVGEGT. J was trimmed by 3 bases and V by 5 bases; bases with no gene match: 1. The CDR3 loop reads CASSRQGEETQYF. In DNA, the CDR3 is TGTGCCAGCAGTCGACAGGGGGAAGAGACCCAGTACTTC.

As for this clone: Other DNA sequences in the sample encode the same CDR3. The chain recombines TRBV6-2 or TRBV6-3 with TRBJ2-1, with D unresolved. This CDR3 comprises 14 residues. V lost 0 bases and J 6 bases, leaving 9 bases between the germline ends. Germline V lookup: CDR1 MNHEY, CDR2 SVGEGT. The CDR3 DNA reads as TGTGCCAGCAGTTACTCCGACTCTCTCAATGAGCAGTTCTTC. Its protein product is CASSYSDSLNEQFF.

The chain recombines TRBV5-4 with TRBJ2-5, with a tentative D call TRBD2 (6 bases). The CDR3 runs 14 residues. Germline loops: CDR1 SGHNT, CDR2 YYREEE (reference sequence). The V end lost 4 bases, the J end lost 5 bases, and 15 bases lay between the germline ends. CDR3 sequence reads: CASSPSGGRETQYF. CDR3 DNA sequence: TGTGCCAGCAGCCCGTCCGGGGGTCGGGAGACCCAGTACTTC.

J is TRBJ2-3 and V is TRBV7-6, with 9 bases lining up with TRBD2. This CDR3 is 18 amino acids long. V lost 5 bases to trimming and J lost 5 bases; unmatched junction nucleotides: 17. In germline, CDR1 is SGHVS, CDR2 FNYEAQ. CDR3 sequence: CASSVSGGALSGLDTQYF. CDR3 sequence (DNA): TGTGCCAGCAGCGTTAGCGGGGGTGCCTTATCGGGCTTAGATACGCAGTATTTT.

This chain joins TRBV18 and TRBJ1-1, with 8 bases fitting TRBD1. This CDR3 is 15 amino acids long. The V gene end was trimmed by 2 bases and the J gene end by 7 bases; junction bases not matched to a gene: 9. Germline-derived CDR1 and CDR2 are KGHSH and LQKENI. The CDR3 nucleotides are TGTGCCAGCTCACCAGTGACAGGGGTTGAACTTGAAGCTTTCTTT. This translates into CASSPVTGVELEAFF.

This chain connects TRBV27 to TRBJ2-4; D gene uncertain. V was cut by 5 bases and J by 0 bases, with 23 bases left in between. This CDR3 spans 19 amino acids. CDR1 and CDR2 (germline): MNHEY, SMNVEV (reference sequence). CDR3 DNA sequence: TGTGCCAGCAGTCAGTTTTTCCCCCGGCAGGCTCTAGCCAAAAACATTCAGTACTTC. It yields the protein CASSQFFPRQALAKNIQYF.

This clone was seen once. The chain carries TRBV18 and TRBJ2-5; TRBD1 aligns across 8 bases. Trimming at V came to 3 bases and at J to 2 bases, leaving 2 bases not matched to a gene. Germline CDR1 is KGHSH and CDR2 is LQKENI. The CDR3 is made up of 14 amino acids. The CDR3 spells CASSPNRGQETQYF. In DNA, the CDR3 is TGTGCCAGCTCACCCAACAGGGGGCAAGAGACCCAGTACTTC.

The gene calls are TRBV7-7 and TRBJ1-3, with D hard to call. The CDR3 is 16 amino acids. V shed 2 bases and J shed 0 bases, with 11 bases lying between them. The germline CDR1 and CDR2 sequences are SSHAT and FNYEAQ (reference sequence). CDR3 in amino acids: CASSLSGPHSGNTIYF. The DNA of the CDR3 is TGTGCCAGCAGCTTATCTGGCCCCCACTCTGGAAACACCATATATTTT. Combining the CDR3 with reference TRBV7-7 and TRBJ1-3 gives the whole variable domain GAGVSQSPRYKVTKRGQDVTLRCDPISSHATLYWYQQALGQGPEFLTYFNYEAQPDKSGLPSDRFSAERPEGSISTLTIQRTEQRDSAMYRCASSLSGPHSGNTIYFGEGSWLTVV.